A single sample gave rise to the 2 T cell receptor beta chains below, sequenced in a study of blood T cell repertoires in COVID-19. Clones were read by immunoSEQ multiplex PCR, and TCRdb kept only the in-frame ones, dropping some. The profile shows a few hundred thousand clones, about 90% of them singletons. Sequencing was performed on PBMCs or T cells enriched from blood (not recorded which). The origin of the receptors is a woman aged 30 to 39 who had recovered from COVID-19.

V and J are TRBV19 and TRBJ2-7; 8 bases fit TRBD2. V lost 5 bases, J lost 0 bases, and 6 bases stayed unmatched. CDR3 length: 15 amino acids. Germline V gene sequence: CDR1 LNHDA, CDR2 SQIVND (reference sequence). The CDR3 here is CASSVSGEGSYEQYF. The CDR3 coding sequence is TGTGCCAGTAGTGTTAGCGGGGAGGGCTCCTACGAGCAGTACTTC.

CDR3 DNA: TGCGCCAGCAGCTATACGACAGGGGTCCGCGAGCAGTACTTC. Amino acids: CASSYTTGVREQYF. This chain joins TRBV5-1 and TRBJ2-7; 8 bases agree with TRBD1. This CDR3 is built from 14 residues. The J segment lost 6 bases and the V segment lost 3 bases, leaving 8 bases of the junction unmatched. Germline CDR1 SGHRS, CDR2 YFSETQ.